This TCR beta chain is from a study of T cell responses to AZD1222 COVID-19 vaccine. TCRdb's copy holds only in-frame clones and misses some; the assay was immunoSEQ multiplex PCR. Among roughly 170,000 clones listed, around 90% were seen once. Study observations and caveats: Donors were mostly white British, more females; clonal diversity possibly underestimated. Regions 160-218 and 743-854 dominated among vaccine-associated CD4 TCRs spanning spike. Spike-specific TCR breadth and depth rose after two AZD1222 doses.

As to this clone: Its cognate antigen is unknown.

The sequencing here drew on peripheral blood, taken on day 0 of AZD1222 vaccination. The origin of this receptor is an adult in good health.

CDR3 in DNA: TGTGCCAGCAGCCCTTCATACAGGGGGCATAGCGGGGAGCTGTTTTTT. It translates to CASSPSYRGHSGELFF. The rearrangement uses TRBV7-9 and TRBJ2-2, with TRBD1 matching 9 bases. The CDR3 totals 16 residues. V dropped 5 bases and J dropped 7; count of bases not matched to a gene: 11. CDR1 and CDR2 (germline): SEHNR, FQNEAQ (reference sequence).